Sequencing of this TCR beta chain was carried out in a study of blood T cell repertoires in COVID-19. Study-wide background: PBMCs, B-cell-depleted T cells, or T cells provided the cDNA or gDNA that made up the material.

Per the original methods: For nucleated cells, counts were estimated from reference gene primer amplification. Here immunoSEQ multiplex PCR was the method, and the copy in TCRdb shows in-frame clones only, minus some. V and J calls and clone size come straight from that table; D and trimming were deduced from the DNA. The sample consists of under 250,000 clones, approximately 80% of them appearing once. This CDR3 has 17 amino acids. After removal of 5 bases from V and 8 bases from J, the junction contained 9 bases not matched to a gene. CDR1 and CDR2 (germline): SNHLY, FYNNEI. Sequencing used peripheral blood. The J gene is TRBJ2-1, the V gene TRBV2, with 16 bases fitting TRBD2. The receptor was derived from a woman in her 70s with acute or convalescent COVID-19. The chain's CDR3 is CASSPWGLAGGRDEQFF. The CDR3 region has the DNA TGTGCCAGCAGTCCCTGGGGACTAGCGGGGGGGCGCGATGAGCAGTTCTTC. The whole variable domain, remainder taken from reference TRBV2 and TRBJ2-1, is EPEVTQTPSHQVTQMGQEVILRCVPISNHLYFYWYRQILGQKVEFLVSFYNNEISEKSEIFDDQFSVERPDGSNFTLKIRSTKLEDSAMYFCASSPWGLAGGRDEQFFGPGTRLTVL.